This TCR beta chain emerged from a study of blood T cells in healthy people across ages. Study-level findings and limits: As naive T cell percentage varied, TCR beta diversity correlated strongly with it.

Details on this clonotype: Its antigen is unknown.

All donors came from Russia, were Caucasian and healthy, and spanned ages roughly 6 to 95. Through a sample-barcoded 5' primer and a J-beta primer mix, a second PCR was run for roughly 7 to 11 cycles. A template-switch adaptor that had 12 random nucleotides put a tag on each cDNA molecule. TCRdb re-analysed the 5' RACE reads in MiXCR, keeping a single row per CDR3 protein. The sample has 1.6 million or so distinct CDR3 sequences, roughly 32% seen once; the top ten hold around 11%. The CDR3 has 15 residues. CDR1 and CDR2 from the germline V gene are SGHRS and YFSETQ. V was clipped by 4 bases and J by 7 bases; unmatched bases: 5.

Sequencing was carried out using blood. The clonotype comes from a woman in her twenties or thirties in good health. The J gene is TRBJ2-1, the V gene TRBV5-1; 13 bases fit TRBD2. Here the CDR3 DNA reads TGCGCCAGCAGCGAACTAGCGGGGGGGAAGAATGAGCAGTTCTTC. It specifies CASSELAGGKNEQFF.